This is a list of T cell receptor beta chains from one sample in a study of blood T cell repertoires in COVID-19. Clones were read by immunoSEQ multiplex PCR, and TCRdb kept only the in-frame ones, dropping some. Here the sample spans 490,000 or so clones, roughly nine tenths being singletons. The material sequenced was PBMCs or T cells enriched from blood (not recorded which). These receptors were obtained from a woman in her fifties or sixties who had recovered from COVID-19. CDR3s include the opening cysteine and the closing phenylalanine or tryptophan. Each record gives: CDR3 protein, CDR3 DNA, D gene, CDR3 length, clone size, J gene, V gene. D genes are given only for firm matches. Only part of the rows carry a size: once, few, many, or a class if the clone is expanded.

CASSQVSRGQETQYF | TGTGCCAGCAGCCAAGTTAGTAGGGGCCAAGAGACCCAGTACTTC | - | 15 | - | TRBJ2-5 | TRBV4-2
CASSPPGTYLVGNQPQHF | TGTGCCAGCAGCCCCCCTGGGACATACTTAGTGGGCAATCAGCCCCAGCATTTT | - | 18 | - | TRBJ1-5 | TRBV3-1/TRBV3-2
CATSPGQNSYEQYF | TGTGCCACCAGCCCGGGACAGAACTCCTACGAGCAGTACTTC | TRBD1 | 14 | - | TRBJ2-7 | TRBV24-1
CASSRTTGSYEQYF | TGTGCCAGCAGTCGTACGACAGGGAGCTACGAGCAGTACTTC | TRBD1 | 14 | - | TRBJ2-7 | TRBV3-1/TRBV3-2
CASSLSRVANEKLFF | TGTGCCAGCAGCTTGAGTCGGGTAGCTAATGAAAAACTGTTTTTT | - | 15 | - | TRBJ1-4 | TRBV5-6
CASSHVGFTGELFF | TGTGCCAGCAGCCATGTTGGCTTCACCGGGGAGCTGTTTTTT | - | 14 | - | TRBJ2-2 | TRBV11-2
CASSEVEGRGSNQPQHF | TGTGCCAGCAGTGAAGTTGAAGGGCGAGGGAGCAATCAGCCCCAGCATTTT | - | 17 | - | TRBJ1-5 | TRBV6-1
CASSLWGGPQYF | TGTGCCAGCAGTTTATGGGGGGGCCCGCAGTATTTT | - | 12 | - | TRBJ2-3 | TRBV27
CASSSRGFSTDTQYF | TGCGCCAGCAGCTCCAGGGGGTTTAGCACAGATACGCAGTATTTT | TRBD1 | 15 | - | TRBJ2-3 | TRBV5-1
CASSFFGGEQFF | TGTGCCAGCAGTTTCTTCGGGGGTGAGCAGTTCTTC | - | 12 | - | TRBJ2-1 | TRBV12-3/TRBV12-4
CASSQGSGNQPQHF | TGTGCCAGCAGCCAAGGAAGCGGGAATCAGCCCCAGCATTTT | - | 14 | - | TRBJ1-5 | TRBV3-1/TRBV3-2
CASSDTGTGATNEKLFF | TGTGCCAGCAGTGATACGGGGACAGGGGCGACTAATGAAAAACTGTTTTTT | TRBD1 | 17 | few | TRBJ1-4 | TRBV2
CASSPWGGLTGIGNTIYF | TGCGCCAGCAGCCCATGGGGGGGCCTCACAGGGATCGGAAACACCATATATTTT | - | 18 | - | TRBJ1-3 | TRBV5-1
CASSPTVAVSSYNEQFF | TGTGCCAGCAGCCCCACGGTAGCGGTGAGCTCCTACAATGAGCAGTTCTTC | - | 17 | once | TRBJ2-1 | TRBV11-2
CASSPKLGRDRGPLANYGYTF | TGTGCCAGCAGCCCCAAGTTAGGCCGGGACAGGGGGCCCCTAGCTAACTATGGCTACACCTTC | TRBD1 | 21 | - | TRBJ1-2 | TRBV3-1/TRBV3-2
CASSPLTGGSQETQYF | TGTGCCAGCAGCCCCCTCACGGGGGGCTCTCAAGAGACCCAGTACTTC | - | 16 | - | TRBJ2-5 | TRBV11-2
CASSPTNRGNEKLFF | TGTGCCAGCAGTCCAACCAACCGAGGAAATGAAAAACTGTTTTTT | - | 15 | - | TRBJ1-4 | TRBV27
CASSMKGQGWYNEQFF | TGTGCCAGTAGTATGAAGGGACAGGGTTGGTACAATGAGCAGTTCTTC | TRBD1 | 16 | - | TRBJ2-1 | TRBV19
CASSGTSDHGYTF | TGTGCCAGCAGCGGGACTTCCGACCATGGCTACACCTTC | - | 13 | - | TRBJ1-2 | TRBV12-3/TRBV12-4
CASSYSGSTEAFF | TGTGCCAGCAGTTACTCTGGCAGCACTGAAGCTTTCTTT | - | 13 | - | TRBJ1-1 | TRBV6-2/TRBV6-3
CASSWGGPDTEAFF | TGTGCCAGCAGTTGGGGGGGGCCTGACACTGAAGCTTTCTTT | - | 14 | - | TRBJ1-1 | TRBV27
CASSYGRQAREKLFF | TGTGCCAGCAGTTACGGGAGACAGGCGCGAGAAAAACTGTTTTTT | - | 15 | - | TRBJ1-4 | TRBV6-2/TRBV6-3
CASSEAGYEQYF | TGTGCCAGCAGTGAAGCCGGGTACGAGCAGTACTTC | - | 12 | - | TRBJ2-7 | TRBV2
CAWSIQGPREDTQYF | TGTGCCTGGAGTATACAGGGACCACGGGAAGATACGCAGTATTTT | - | 15 | once | TRBJ2-3 | TRBV30
CASSSGRRGPGELFF | TGCGCCAGCAGCTCCGGGCGACGAGGGCCCGGGGAGCTGTTTTTT | - | 15 | - | TRBJ2-2 | TRBV5-1
CASSPGQNYGYTF | TGTGCCAGCAGTCCCGGACAGAACTATGGCTACACCTTC | - | 13 | - | TRBJ1-2 | TRBV6-4
CASNRRQGLGETQYF | TGTGCCAGCAACCGTCGACAGGGTCTGGGGGAGACCCAGTACTTC | TRBD1 | 15 | - | TRBJ2-5 | TRBV5-5
CASRAPRGRGNYNEQFF | TGTGCCAGCAGAGCCCCCAGGGGGCGGGGGAACTACAATGAGCAGTTCTTC | - | 17 | few | TRBJ2-1 | TRBV2
CASSRLARSQETQYF | TGTGCCAGCAGTCGACTAGCGAGGTCTCAAGAGACCCAGTACTTC | TRBD2 | 15 | once | TRBJ2-5 | TRBV6-5
CASSLLEGNYGYTF | TGTGCCAGCAGCCTACTCGAGGGTAACTATGGCTACACCTTC | - | 14 | - | TRBJ1-2 | TRBV7-6
CASSSYQGQQPQHF | TGTGCCAGCAGTTCGTATCAGGGGCAGCAGCCCCAGCATTTT | - | 14 | - | TRBJ1-5 | TRBV27
CASTRAGETYNEQFF | TGTGCCAGCACTCGAGCGGGGGAGACCTACAATGAGCAGTTCTTC | TRBD2 | 15 | - | TRBJ2-1 | TRBV27
CASSPMGVGQGNGYTF | TGTGCCAGCAGCCCCATGGGCGTGGGACAGGGGAATGGCTACACCTTC | TRBD1 | 16 | - | TRBJ1-2 | TRBV5-4
CASSGAGTPLTEAFF | TGTGCCAGCAGTGGCGCCGGGACACCCCTTACTGAAGCTTTCTTT | - | 15 | - | TRBJ1-1 | TRBV2
CASSGGQGSYEQYF | TGTGCCAGCAGCGGGGGACAGGGATCTTACGAGCAGTACTTC | TRBD1 | 14 | - | TRBJ2-7 | TRBV7-9
CATSDSARVDYGYTF | TGTGCCACCAGTGATTCCGCCCGCGTAGACTATGGCTACACCTTC | - | 15 | - | TRBJ1-2 | TRBV24-1
CASSLATGGNTEAFF | TGCGCCAGCAGCTTGGCGACAGGCGGGAACACTGAAGCTTTCTTT | - | 15 | - | TRBJ1-1 | TRBV5-1
CASRRTDNTEAFF | TGTGCCAGCAGGAGGACAGATAACACTGAAGCTTTCTTT | - | 13 | - | TRBJ1-1 | TRBV6-5
CASREGALHAGTDTQYF | TGCGCCAGCAGGGAGGGGGCCCTCCATGCGGGCACAGATACGCAGTATTTT | - | 17 | - | TRBJ2-3 | TRBV10-2
CASSLQGASEKLFF | TGTGCCAGCAGTTTACAGGGCGCGTCGGAAAAACTGTTTTTT | - | 14 | - | TRBJ1-4 | TRBV28
CASSQELRTDTQYF | TGCGCCAGCAGCCAAGAGTTGAGAACAGATACGCAGTATTTT | - | 14 | - | TRBJ2-3 | TRBV4-1
CASRSSGRTEAFF | TGTGCCAGCAGAAGCAGTGGGAGAACTGAAGCTTTCTTT | - | 13 | - | TRBJ1-1 | TRBV27
CASRPVRGVGEQYF | TGTGCCAGCAGGCCGGTGCGGGGGGTGGGAGAGCAGTACTTC | TRBD2 | 14 | - | TRBJ2-7 | TRBV2
CASSPVVAGELFF | TGTGCCAGCTCACCCGTCGTCGCCGGGGAGCTGTTTTTT | - | 13 | - | TRBJ2-2 | TRBV18
CASSSIRNSPLHF | TGTGCCAGCAGTTCTATTAGAAACTCACCCCTCCACTTT | - | 13 | - | TRBJ1-6 | TRBV11-2
CASSWGRSGANVLTF | TGTGCCAGCAGTTGGGGCCGGTCTGGGGCCAACGTCCTGACTTTC | - | 15 | - | TRBJ2-6 | TRBV21-1
CASSFPWTGNTEAFF | TGTGCCAGCAGCTTCCCCTGGACAGGAAACACTGAAGCTTTCTTT | TRBD1 | 15 | - | TRBJ1-1 | TRBV7-9
CATGKGARQNSNQPQHF | TGTGCCACCGGGAAAGGGGCCAGACAGAATAGCAATCAGCCCCAGCATTTT | - | 17 | - | TRBJ1-5 | TRBV24-1
CASSQEVTFISGNTIYF | TGCGCCAGCAGCCAAGAGGTGACATTCATCTCTGGAAACACCATATATTTT | - | 17 | once | TRBJ1-3 | TRBV4-1
CASSRRPALAGGPSTDTQYF | TGTGCCAGCAGCCGTAGACCGGCTCTAGCGGGGGGGCCGTCGACAGATACGCAGTATTTT | TRBD2 | 20 | - | TRBJ2-3 | TRBV13
CASSPRDRGRKLFF | TGTGCCAGCAGTCCCCGGGACAGGGGGAGAAAACTGTTTTTT | TRBD1 | 14 | once | TRBJ1-4 | TRBV27
CATGVTNEQFF | TGTGCCACCGGGGTTACCAATGAGCAGTTCTTC | - | 11 | - | TRBJ2-1 | TRBV10-3
CASSQNRATNYGYTF | TGCGCCAGCAGCCAGAACAGGGCTACTAACTATGGCTACACCTTC | - | 15 | - | TRBJ1-2 | TRBV4-1
CASSVFSGQGYEQYF | TGCGCCAGCAGCGTCTTCTCGGGACAGGGCTACGAGCAGTACTTC | TRBD1 | 15 | - | TRBJ2-7 | TRBV5-1
CATSDPPRGIYEQYF | TGTGCCACCAGTGATCCCCCCCGGGGGATATACGAGCAGTACTTC | - | 15 | - | TRBJ2-7 | TRBV24-1